This is a list of T cell receptor beta chains from one sample in a study of blood T cells in healthy people across ages. TCRdb processed the 5' RACE reads anew with MiXCR; each CDR3 protein has one entry. The table includes about 280,000 distinct CDR3 sequences, around 29% detected once. The specimen sequenced was blood. The receptors come from a woman aged 70-85 years in good health. Both conserved end residues are part of each CDR3. Each record gives: J gene, V gene, D gene, clone size, CDR3 length, CDR3 DNA, CDR3 protein. The D gene is left open where the match is weak. Only part of the rows carry a size: once, few, many, or a class if the clone is expanded.

TRBJ1-6	TRBV15	NA	many	15	TGTGCCACCAGCGCAGGGGTGTCCTATAATTCACCCCTCCACTTT	CATSAGVSYNSPLHF
TRBJ1-1	TRBV2	NA	NA	14	TGTGCCAGCAGCCCTAGGGGGACATCCACTGAAGCTTTCTTT	CASSPRGTSTEAFF
TRBJ2-2	TRBV7-6	NA	NA	15	TGTGCCATAAGATTAGGTTCCGCGAACACCGGGGAGCTGTTTTTT	CAIRLGSANTGELFF
TRBJ1-1	TRBV28	NA	many	17	TGTGCCAGCAGTCCTGAAAGGGGGTCTCGGGAGAACACTGAAGCTTTCTTT	CASSPERGSRENTEAFF
TRBJ2-7	TRBV4-1	TRBD2	few	19	TGCGCCAGCAGCCAAGATTCGGGGGGTCTGGCGAGGGCGGACTACGAGCAGTACTTC	CASSQDSGGLARADYEQYF
TRBJ2-2	TRBV7-2	TRBD2	once	16	TGTGCCAGCAGCTTCCAGGCGGGAGGGTTCACCGGGGAGCTGTTTTTT	CASSFQAGGFTGELFF
TRBJ1-1	TRBV5-1	NA	NA	13	TGCGCCACCAGCGAAGGGGTTAGCACTGAAGCTTTCTTT	CATSEGVSTEAFF
TRBJ2-7	TRBV21-1	NA	NA	17	NA	CASSKVASGSVSYEQCF
TRBJ2-3	TRBV5-1	NA	few	15	TGCGCCAGCAGCTTATACGGGGCCCCCACAGATACGCAGTATTTT	CASSLYGAPTDTQYF
TRBJ2-1	TRBV4-1	NA	few	15	TGCGCCAGCAGCCGGGCTTGGCAACAGTACAATGAGCAGTTCTTC	CASSRAWQQYNEQFF
TRBJ2-1	TRBV20-1	NA	NA	13	TGCAGTGCTAGAAGGCTAGACTACAATGAGCAGTTCTTC	CSARRLDYNEQFF
TRBJ1-3	TRBV4-3	TRBD1	few	18	TGCGCCAGCAGCCAAGAAGCTGACAGGGGGGTCTCTGGAAACACCATATATTTT	CASSQEADRGVSGNTIYF
TRBJ2-1	TRBV27	NA	NA	17	TGTGCCAGCAGTTTAATGGCGGGGCGGCCCTCCTACAATGAGCAGTTCTTC	CASSLMAGRPSYNEQFF
TRBJ1-1	TRBV5-5	NA	few	14	TGTGCCAGCAGCGCCGGACTGGTGAACACTGAAGCTTTCTTT	CASSAGLVNTEAFF
TRBJ1-4	TRBV6-6	NA	NA	14	TGTGCCAGCAGGCTTACAGGGAATAATGAAAAACTGTTTTTT	CASRLTGNNEKLFF
TRBJ2-5	TRBV7-8	NA	NA	14	TGTGCCAGCAGCCATAACAGGGTGTCAGAGACCCAGTACTTC	CASSHNRVSETQYF
TRBJ2-5	TRBV7-9	NA	few	12	TGTGCATGCACCGGTTCCCAAGAGACCCAGTACTTC	CACTGSQETQYF
TRBJ2-7	TRBV12-3/TRBV12-4	NA	few	13	TGTGCCAGCAGTTTAGGTCAAGTTGGCGAGGTGTACTTC	CASSLGQVGEVYF
TRBJ2-1	TRBV5-1	TRBD2	NA	15	TGCGCCAGCAGCTTGGTCGGGGGGGGGTACAGTGAGCAGTTCTTC	CASSLVGGGYSEQFF
TRBJ1-2	TRBV20-1	NA	few	13	TGCAGTGCTAGAGTGGGGAGGGAAAGGGGCTACACCTTC	CSARVGRERGYTF
TRBJ2-7	TRBV7-9	TRBD2	few	15	TGTGCCAGCAGCTCTGGGATAGCGGGAAGAGATAAGCAGTACTTC	CASSSGIAGRDKQYF
TRBJ2-7	TRBV6-5	NA	NA	13	TGTGCCAGCAGTCCGTCGGTCGTCTACGAGCAGTACTTC	CASSPSVVYEQYF
TRBJ2-1	TRBV20-1	NA	NA	14	TGCAGTGCTAGGGCCGGGACTGCATACAATGAGCAGTTCTTC	CSARAGTAYNEQFF
TRBJ2-1	TRBV20-1	NA	many	14	TGCAGTGCTAGTTTATTTAACAGAAACAATGAGCAGTTCTTC	CSASLFNRNNEQFF
TRBJ2-5	TRBV20-1	TRBD2	NA	14	TGCAGTGCCAATCGCGGCGGGAGGGCAGAGACCCAGTACTTC	CSANRGGRAETQYF
TRBJ2-7	TRBV29-1	NA	many	12	TGCAGCGTTGTGGGGCCAACCTACGAGCAGTACTTC	CSVVGPTYEQYF
TRBJ2-3	TRBV29-1	NA	NA	14	TGCAGCGTGCGAACAGGACGAGGGGCAGATACGCAGTATTTT	CSVRTGRGADTQYF
TRBJ2-6	TRBV7-2	NA	NA	18	TGTGCCAGCAGCCATGACAAGCTGCTGGTCTCTGGGGCCAACGTCCTGACTTTC	CASSHDKLLVSGANVLTF
TRBJ1-4	TRBV7-9	NA	few	13	TGTGCCAGCAGCTCGTGGGAGGACGAAAAACTGTTTTTT	CASSSWEDEKLFF